This T cell receptor (beta chain) was profiled in a study of T cells in Graves' hyperthyroidism and ophthalmopathy. Looked up from germline, CDR1 is MNHNS and CDR2 is SASEGT. V lost 3 bases to trimming and J lost 6 bases; unmatched junction nucleotides: 1. This CDR3 has 13 residues. This clonotype was detected ten times or more. The investigators amplified TCR beta CDR3 regions from RNA transcripts. Using the HTBI primer set, a first-round RT-PCR was run on the TCR CDR3. TCRdb re-analysed the multiplex PCR reads in MiXCR, keeping a single row per CDR3 protein. Of roughly 650,000 distinct CDR3 sequences in the sample, roughly 16% were seen once. Active moderate-to-severe ophthalmopathy, Clinical Activity Score at least 3, NOSPECS at least 4, under 3 months' duration. The study excluded patients with uncontrolled infection, other autoimmune disease, pregnancy or lactation.

The clonotype comes from a woman aged 40 to 49 with Graves' ophthalmopathy. Sequencing input: blood. The J gene is TRBJ2-1, the V gene TRBV6-1; TRBD1 agrees at 8 bases. The CDR3 protein is CASSDTGGNEQFF. DNA of the CDR3: TGTGCCAGCAGTGACACAGGGGGCAATGAGCAGTTCTTC.